The present entry profiles one TCR beta chain with its context. V gave up 4 bases and J gave up 3 bases, with 13 bases separating them. The germline V gene encodes CDR1 SGHDT and CDR2 YYEEEE. This CDR3 has 14 amino acids. TCRdb's table, derived via immunoSEQ multiplex PCR, lists solely in-frame clones and lacks some. Of about 11,000 clones listed, 65% to 80% were seen once; the top ten hold roughly 7.3%. These data belong to a study of chemoradiotherapy in HPV16-positive cancers. The biological material was taken from a patient who underwent chemoradiotherapy. The clonotype originates from a human donor with HPV-associated anogenital cancer. This rearrangement joins TRBV5-6 to TRBJ1-1; unclear D gene. CDR3 in DNA: TGTGCCAGCAGCCCTGGATTAATGGACACTGAAGCTTTCTTT. Translating gives CASSPGLMDTEAFF.